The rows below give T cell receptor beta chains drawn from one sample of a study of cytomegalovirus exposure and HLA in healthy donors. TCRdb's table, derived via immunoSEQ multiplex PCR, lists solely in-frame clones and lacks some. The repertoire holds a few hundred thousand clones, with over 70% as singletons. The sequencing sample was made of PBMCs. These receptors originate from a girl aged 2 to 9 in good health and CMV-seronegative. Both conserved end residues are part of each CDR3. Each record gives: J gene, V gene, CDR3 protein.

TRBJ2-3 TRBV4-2 CASSQGSSGGTDTQYF
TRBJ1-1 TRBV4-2 CASRPTGGSTEAFF
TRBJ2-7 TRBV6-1 CASSGQTSSLYEQYF
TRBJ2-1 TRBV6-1 CASSRTVSSYNEQFF
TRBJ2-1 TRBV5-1 CASSLADIILGEQFF
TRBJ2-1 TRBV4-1 CASKGGRASYNEQFF
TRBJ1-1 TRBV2 CASSSGQPLTEAFF
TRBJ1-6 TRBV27 CASRSWAGVGSPLHF
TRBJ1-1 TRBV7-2 CASSLLGVYTEAFF
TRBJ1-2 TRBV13 CASSLGGTGNYGYTF
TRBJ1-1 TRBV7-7 CASSLSGNTEAFF
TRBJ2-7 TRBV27 CASSLSAVGASYEQYF
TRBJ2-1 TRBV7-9 CASSLVQQYNEQFF
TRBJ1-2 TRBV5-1 CVRGGNYGYTF
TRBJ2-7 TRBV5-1 CASKLAVTSYEQYF
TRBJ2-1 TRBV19 CASSMDSFEPQFF
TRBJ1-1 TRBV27 CASSSGLSNTEAFF
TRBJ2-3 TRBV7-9 CASSTEKSTDTQYF
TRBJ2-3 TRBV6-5 CASRYSGGLDTQYF
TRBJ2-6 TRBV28 CASSVNSGGPGANVLTF
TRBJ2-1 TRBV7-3 CASSPSGGALHEQFF
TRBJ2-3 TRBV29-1 CSVAYIGTDTQYF
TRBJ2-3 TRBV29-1 CVGLREVDTQYF
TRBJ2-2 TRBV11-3 CASSPQTGTPTGELFF
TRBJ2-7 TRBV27 CASGIEGLIYEQYF
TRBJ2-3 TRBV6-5 CASSMRLADTQYF
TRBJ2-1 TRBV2 CASSGRGGNNEQFF
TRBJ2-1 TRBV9 CASTGGVGNEQFF
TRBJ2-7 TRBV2 CASSESPPLTSGGAEQYF
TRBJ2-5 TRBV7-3 CASSSGGQPQETQYF
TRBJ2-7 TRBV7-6 CASSLGNRAYEQYF
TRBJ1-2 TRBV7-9 CASSLAVLGYGYTF
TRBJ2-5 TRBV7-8 CASRRTGDHQEAQYF
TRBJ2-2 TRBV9 CASSVGVGELFF
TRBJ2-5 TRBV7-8 CASSMTRTGEEGETQYF
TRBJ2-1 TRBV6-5 CASSYAPRTNTDEQFF
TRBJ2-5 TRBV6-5 CASSYGGGGSQETQYF
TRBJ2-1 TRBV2 CASQPSGMGEQFF
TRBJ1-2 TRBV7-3 CASSHGQGYGYTF
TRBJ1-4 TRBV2 CASGSGGFEKLFF
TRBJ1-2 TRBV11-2 CASSLDHRGPIYGYTF
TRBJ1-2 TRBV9 CTSSGTAYGYTF
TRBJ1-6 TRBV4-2 CASSFVGRINSPLHF
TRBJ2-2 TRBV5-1 CASSLRTGNGELFF
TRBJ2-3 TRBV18 CASSPGSTDTQYF
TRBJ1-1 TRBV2 CASRRTGLMNTEAFF
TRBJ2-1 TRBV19 CASRTPGTGGNEQFF